The next 2 T cell receptor beta chains were all read from a single sample in a study of blood T cell repertoires in COVID-19. Sequencing was performed with immunoSEQ multiplex PCR; in TCRdb, only in-frame clones are kept and a portion is missing. The table shows nearly 90,000 clones, with over 80% occurring only once. Sequenced input: peripheral blood. These receptors were collected from a man at least 80 years old with acute or convalescent COVID-19.

In DNA, the CDR3 is TGTGCCAGCATACTAGATAGCCAGCGGGAGGGCCCGGTAACAGATACGCAGTATTTT. Encoded protein: CASILDSQREGPVTDTQYF. The chain couples TRBV7-9 to TRBJ2-3, with 10 bases that match TRBD2. This CDR3 has 19 amino acids. Germline CDR1 and CDR2: SEHNR and FQNEAQ (reference sequence). The J segment lost 3 bases and the V segment lost 7 bases, leaving 19 bases of the junction unmatched.

The rearrangement links TRBV18 to TRBJ1-4; D ambiguous. Per germline, CDR1 KGHSH and CDR2 LQKENI. Trimming pared 0 bases from V and 0 bases from J, leaving 11 bases between. The CDR3 extends over 17 amino acids. The DNA of the CDR3 is TGTGCCAGCTCACCACCGAAAGAAACAGCAACTAATGAAAAACTGTTTTTT. It translates to CASSPPKETATNEKLFF.